The 3 T cell receptor beta chains below were found in one sample sequenced in a study of cytomegalovirus exposure and HLA in healthy donors. Primers: 60 Vbeta forward and 13 Jbeta reverse. Profiled with immunoSEQ multiplex PCR; TCRdb holds only in-frame clones, not every one. The sample contains around 140,000 clones, approximately 80% of which appear only once. Material: PBMCs. The receptor source for this set is a man in his forties in good health and CMV-seronegative.

This chain connects TRBV16 to TRBJ1-2; the match to TRBD1 covers 10 bases. CDR1 is KGHSY, CDR2 FQNENV, per germline. The CDR3 loop spans 17 amino acids. Trimming removed 2 bases from V and 4 bases from J; junction bases left unmatched: 10. As DNA, the CDR3 is TGTGCCAGCAGCCAAGGGATAGGACAGGGGGATCCCTATGGCTACACCTTC. Protein: CASSQGIGQGDPYGYTF. The full variable domain, completed using reference TRBV16 and TRBJ1-2, is GEEVAQTPKHLVRGEGQKAKLYCAPIKGHSYVFWYQQVLKNEFKFLISFQNENVFDETGMPKERFSAKCLPNSPCSLEIQATKLEDSAVYFCASSQGIGQGDPYGYTFGSGTRLTVV.

The V gene is TRBV27, the J gene TRBJ1-4; TRBD1 aligns across 11 bases. Germline lookup yields CDR1 MNHEY and CDR2 SMNVEV (reference sequence). This CDR3 has 18 amino acids. With V trimmed by 7 bases and J by 8 bases, 18 bases remained unmatched. The CDR3 spells CASNGAPGQGVGKEKLFF. Written as DNA, the CDR3 is TGTGCCAGCAACGGGGCGCCGGGACAGGGGGTTGGGAAAGAAAAACTGTTTTTT.

The chain combines TRBV30 with TRBJ2-6; TRBD1 agrees at 12 bases. V dropped 5 bases and J dropped 1; count of bases not matched to a gene: 9. CDR3 length equals 18 residues. The V gene's germline CDR1 is GTSNPN and CDR2 SVGIG (reference sequence). CDR3 bases: TGTGCCTGGGCCCGGGGGGACAGGGGGCTATCTGGGGCCAACGTCCTGACTTTC. Protein product: CAWARGDRGLSGANVLTF.